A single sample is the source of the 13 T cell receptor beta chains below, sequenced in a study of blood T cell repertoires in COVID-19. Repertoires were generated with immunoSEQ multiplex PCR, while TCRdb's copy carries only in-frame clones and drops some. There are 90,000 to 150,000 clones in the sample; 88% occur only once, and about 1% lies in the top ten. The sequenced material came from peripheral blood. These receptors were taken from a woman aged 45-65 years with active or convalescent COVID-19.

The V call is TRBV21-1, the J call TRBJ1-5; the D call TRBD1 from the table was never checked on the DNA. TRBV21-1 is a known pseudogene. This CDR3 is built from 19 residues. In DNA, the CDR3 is TGTGCCAGCAGCTCCCTCTCTTCAACAGGGGGCGCCGGCAATCAGCCCCAGCATTTT. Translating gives CASSSLSSTGGAGNQPQHF.

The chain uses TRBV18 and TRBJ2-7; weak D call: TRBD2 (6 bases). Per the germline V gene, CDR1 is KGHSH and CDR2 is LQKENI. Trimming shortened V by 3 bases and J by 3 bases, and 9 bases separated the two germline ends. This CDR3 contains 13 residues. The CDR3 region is CASSPTGDYEQYF. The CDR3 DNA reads TGTGCCAGCTCACCCACGGGAGACTACGAGCAGTACTTC.

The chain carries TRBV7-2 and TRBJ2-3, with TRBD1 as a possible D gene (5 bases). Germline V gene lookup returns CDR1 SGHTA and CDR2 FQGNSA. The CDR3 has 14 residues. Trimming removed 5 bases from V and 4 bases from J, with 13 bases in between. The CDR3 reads CASSPLQGPDTQYF. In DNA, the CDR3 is TGTGCCAGCAGCCCGCTCCAGGGTCCAGATACGCAGTATTTT.

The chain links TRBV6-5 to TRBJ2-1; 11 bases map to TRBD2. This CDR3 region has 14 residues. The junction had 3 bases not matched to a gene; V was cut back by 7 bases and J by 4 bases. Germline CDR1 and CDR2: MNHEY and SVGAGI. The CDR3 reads CASISGRGYNEQFF. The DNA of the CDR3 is TGTGCCAGCATTAGCGGGAGGGGGTACAATGAGCAGTTCTTC.

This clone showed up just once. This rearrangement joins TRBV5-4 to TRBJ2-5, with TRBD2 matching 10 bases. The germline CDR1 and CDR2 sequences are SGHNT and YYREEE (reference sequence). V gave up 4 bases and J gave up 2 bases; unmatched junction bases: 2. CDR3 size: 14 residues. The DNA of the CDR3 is TGTGCCAGCAGCAGGACTAGCGGACAAGAGACCCAGTACTTC. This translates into CASSRTSGQETQYF.

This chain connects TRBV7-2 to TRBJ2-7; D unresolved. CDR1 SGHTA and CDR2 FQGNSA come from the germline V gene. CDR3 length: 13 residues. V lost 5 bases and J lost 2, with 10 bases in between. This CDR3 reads CASSETPAYEQYF. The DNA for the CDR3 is TGTGCCAGCAGCGAAACCCCAGCCTACGAGCAGTACTTC.

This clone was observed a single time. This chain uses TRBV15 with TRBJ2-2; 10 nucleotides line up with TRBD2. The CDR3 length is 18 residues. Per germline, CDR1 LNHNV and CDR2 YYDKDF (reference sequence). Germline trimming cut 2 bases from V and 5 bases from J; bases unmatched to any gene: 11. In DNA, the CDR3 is TGTGCCACCAGCAGAAAGGGGGCTAGCGGGAGTTTTACCGGGGAGCTGTTTTTT. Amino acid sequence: CATSRKGASGSFTGELFF.

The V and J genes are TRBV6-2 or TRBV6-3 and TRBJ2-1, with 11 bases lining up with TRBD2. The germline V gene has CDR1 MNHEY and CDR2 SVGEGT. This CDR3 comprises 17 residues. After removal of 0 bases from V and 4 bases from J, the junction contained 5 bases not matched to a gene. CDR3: CASSYSTSGMLYNEQFF. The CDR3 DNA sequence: TGTGCCAGCAGTTACTCGACTAGCGGGATGTTATACAATGAGCAGTTCTTC.

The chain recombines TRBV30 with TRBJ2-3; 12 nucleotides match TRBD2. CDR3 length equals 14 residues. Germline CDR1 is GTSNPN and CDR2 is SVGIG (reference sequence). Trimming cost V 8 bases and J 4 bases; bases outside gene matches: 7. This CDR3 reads CAVSLAGGADTQYF. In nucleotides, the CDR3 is TGTGCCGTCTCACTAGCGGGAGGCGCAGATACGCAGTATTTT.

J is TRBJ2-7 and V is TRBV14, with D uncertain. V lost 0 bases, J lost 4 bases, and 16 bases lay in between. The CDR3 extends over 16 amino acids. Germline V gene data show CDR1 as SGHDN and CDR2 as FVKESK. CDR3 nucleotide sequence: TGTGCCAGCAGCCAAGATGGAGAGGCTTCCCAATACGAGCAGTACTTC. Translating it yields CASSQDGEASQYEQYF.

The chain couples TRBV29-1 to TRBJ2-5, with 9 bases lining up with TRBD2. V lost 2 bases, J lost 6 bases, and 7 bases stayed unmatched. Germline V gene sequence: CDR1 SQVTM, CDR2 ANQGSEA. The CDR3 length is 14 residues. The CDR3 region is CSVEPSGIWKTQYF. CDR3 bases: TGCAGCGTTGAACCTAGCGGGATTTGGAAGACCCAGTACTTC.

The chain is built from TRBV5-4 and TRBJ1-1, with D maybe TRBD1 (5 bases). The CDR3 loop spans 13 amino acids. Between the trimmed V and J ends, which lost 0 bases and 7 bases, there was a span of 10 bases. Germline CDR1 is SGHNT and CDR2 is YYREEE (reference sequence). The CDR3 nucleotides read TGTGCCAGCAGCTTGGCTGGGGCCGGTGAAGCTTTCTTT. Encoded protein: CASSLAGAGEAFF.

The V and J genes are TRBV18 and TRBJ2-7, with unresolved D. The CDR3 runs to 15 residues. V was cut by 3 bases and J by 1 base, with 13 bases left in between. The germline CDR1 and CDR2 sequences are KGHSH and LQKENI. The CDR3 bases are TGTGCCAGCTCACCGAGCGAGATACCGTCCTACGAGCAGTACTTC. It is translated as CASSPSEIPSYEQYF.